A selection of T cell receptor beta chains follows, all from one sample in a study of cytomegalovirus exposure and HLA in healthy donors. TCRdb's table, derived via immunoSEQ multiplex PCR, lists solely in-frame clones and lacks some. The sample has about 59,000 clones; about four fifths are singletons. The sequenced sample was PBMCs. The receptor set was obtained from a man aged 40-55 years in good health and CMV-seronegative. CDR3s include the opening cysteine and the closing phenylalanine or tryptophan. The D gene is left open where the match is weak. The size of a clone is reported for some rows only, either as once, few or many, or as a class for expanded clones.

cdr3_length d_call j_call clone_size v_call cdr3_aa cdr3_nt
20 TRBD2 TRBJ2-1 NA TRBV30 CAWKIFLRGGSLNSYNEQFF TGTGCCTGGAAGATCTTCTTGCGGGGGGGATCTTTAAACTCCTACAATGAGCAGTTCTTC
15 NA TRBJ1-6 once TRBV6-5 CASSTSRGGYSPLHF TGTGCCAGCAGTACTTCTAGGGGGGGATATTCACCCCTCCACTTT
14 TRBD1 TRBJ2-3 NA TRBV6-6 CASSYSRGPDTQYF TGTGCCAGCAGTTACTCGAGGGGGCCAGATACGCAGTATTTT
14 NA TRBJ1-1 NA TRBV11-2 CASSLDRGNTEAFF TGTGCCAGCAGCTTAGACAGGGGGAACACTGAAGCTTTCTTT
16 TRBD1 TRBJ2-7 NA TRBV5-1 CASSLTVGQGRYEQYF TGCGCCAGCAGCTTGACGGTGGGACAGGGGAGGTACGAGCAGTACTTC
15 TRBD1 TRBJ1-2 NA TRBV5-4 CASSQGTGGNYGYTF TGTGCCAGCAGCCAGGGGACAGGGGGAAACTATGGCTACACCTTC
14 TRBD1 TRBJ2-5 NA TRBV7-2 CASSLQTGRETQYF TGTGCCAGCAGCTTACAGACAGGGCGAGAGACCCAGTACTTC
17 TRBD2 TRBJ2-5 NA TRBV5-1 CASSPGLAGGNQETQYF TGCGCCAGCAGCCCAGGACTAGCGGGGGGCAACCAAGAGACCCAGTACTTC
14 TRBD1 TRBJ1-2 NA TRBV19 CASTEAGGNYGYTF TGTGCCAGTACCGAGGCAGGGGGCAACTATGGCTACACCTTC
16 TRBD1 TRBJ2-7 NA TRBV7-8 CASKPKGDSVIDEQYF TGTGCCAGCAAACCCAAAGGGGACAGTGTAATCGACGAGCAGTACTTC
16 NA TRBJ2-1 few TRBV28 CASSFITWRGYNEQFF TGTGCCAGCAGTTTTATTACGTGGAGGGGCTACAATGAGCAGTTCTTC
13 NA TRBJ1-5 NA TRBV6-5 CASSYSTRQPQHF TGTGCCAGCAGTTACTCAACCCGGCAGCCCCAGCATTTT
16 TRBD1 TRBJ1-1 NA TRBV11-3 CASSLVFGQGVTEAFF TGTGCCAGCAGCTTAGTCTTTGGACAGGGGGTAACTGAAGCTTTCTTT
16 NA TRBJ2-3 few TRBV10-1 CASSVYRKTSTDTQYF TGCGCCAGCAGTGTTTACAGGAAAACTAGCACAGATACGCAGTATTTT
16 TRBD2 TRBJ2-5 NA TRBV4-1 CASSQETSGGQGAQYF TGCGCCAGCAGCCAAGAGACTAGCGGGGGTCAGGGGGCCCAGTACTTC
15 NA TRBJ1-1 NA TRBV7-2 CASSLEAADNTEAFF TGTGCCAGCAGCTTAGAAGCGGCGGATAACACTGAAGCTTTCTTT
12 TRBD1 TRBJ1-2 NA TRBV30 CAWTTGQYGYTF TGTGCCTGGACGACAGGGCAGTATGGCTACACCTTC
15 NA TRBJ1-3 few TRBV6-1 CASSAEGASGNTIYF TGTGCCAGCAGTGCAGAGGGAGCCTCTGGAAACACCATATATTTT
13 NA TRBJ1-1 once TRBV19 CASSTTVNTEAFF TGTGCCAGTAGTACGACAGTGAACACTGAAGCTTTCTTT
14 TRBD1 TRBJ1-2 NA TRBV2 CASLRDRVEAGYTF TGTGCCAGTCTTCGGGACAGGGTTGAGGCCGGCTACACCTTC
15 NA TRBJ2-5 NA TRBV19 CASRVEQGLVETQYF TGTGCCAGTAGGGTGGAACAGGGCCTCGTGGAGACCCAGTACTTC
17 TRBD2 TRBJ2-2 NA TRBV11-2 CASSFGLAGGPGGELFF TGTGCCAGCAGCTTCGGACTAGCGGGGGGGCCTGGCGGGGAGCTGTTTTTT
16 TRBD2 TRBJ2-3 NA TRBV28 CASSTTGRGAADTQYF TGTGCCAGCAGTACCACGGGGCGGGGGGCGGCAGATACGCAGTATTTT
14 NA TRBJ2-6 NA TRBV7-9 CASSLRAGANVLTF TGTGCCAGCAGCTTACGGGCTGGGGCCAACGTCCTGACTTTC
17 NA TRBJ1-6 once TRBV4-3 CASSQNRDTLYNSPLHF TGCGCCAGCAGCCAGAACCGGGACACCCTGTATAATTCACCCCTCCACTTT
15 NA TRBJ2-3 NA TRBV7-8 CASSLGQGSPDTQYF TGTGCCAGCAGCTTAGGGCAGGGATCCCCAGATACGCAGTATTTT
14 NA TRBJ2-5 NA TRBV29-1 CSVGASSSRGTQYF TGCAGCGTTGGGGCTTCGTCTAGCAGAGGGACCCAGTACTTC
15 TRBD1 TRBJ2-1 NA TRBV2 CASRGPGQDHNEQFF TGTGCCAGCAGAGGTCCGGGACAGGACCACAATGAGCAGTTCTTC
12 TRBD1 TRBJ2-7 NA TRBV6-5 CASSRQGYEQYF TGTGCCAGCAGTAGACAGGGATACGAGCAGTACTTC
16 TRBD1 TRBJ1-1 NA TRBV27 CASTPSDRGPWTEAFF TGTGCCAGCACCCCTAGTGACAGGGGACCCTGGACTGAAGCTTTCTTT
14 TRBD2 TRBJ2-5 NA TRBV5-1 CASSPTSATETQYF TGCGCCAGCAGCCCGACTAGCGCTACGGAGACCCAGTACTTC
15 TRBD1 TRBJ1-5 once TRBV6-6 CASRSLDRGNQPQHF TGTGCCAGCCGCTCCCTAGACAGGGGGAATCAGCCCCAGCATTTT
16 NA TRBJ1-5 NA TRBV4-1 CASSQDPGNGNQPQHF TGCGCCAGCAGCCAAGATCCGGGTAACGGCAATCAGCCCCAGCATTTT
13 NA TRBJ2-2 NA TRBV7-2 CASRTGNTGELFF TGTGCCAGCAGAACAGGGAACACCGGGGAGCTGTTTTTT
13 NA TRBJ2-2 NA TRBV2 CASSAVGTGELFF TGTGCCAGCAGCGCGGTCGGCACCGGGGAGCTGTTTTTT
18 TRBD2 TRBJ2-1 NA TRBV28 CATDVPGLAGGPGNEQFF TGTGCCACTGACGTTCCGGGACTAGCGGGGGGGCCAGGGAATGAGCAGTTCTTC
13 NA TRBJ1-1 once TRBV7-2 CASSLGANTEAFF TGTGCCAGCAGCTTAGGGGCGAACACTGAAGCTTTCTTT
13 NA TRBJ2-3 NA TRBV6-4 CASSDSYTDTQYF TGTGCCAGCAGTGACTCCTACACAGATACGCAGTATTTT
12 TRBD1 TRBJ1-6 few TRBV4-3 CASSLSGGTLHF TGCGCCAGCAGCCTATCAGGGGGAACCCTCCACTTT
15 NA TRBJ1-4 NA TRBV11-3 CASRPIRGEDEKLFF TGTGCCAGCAGGCCAATCAGGGGAGAAGATGAAAAACTGTTTTTT
15 TRBD2 TRBJ2-3 NA TRBV27 CASSLLGGGTDTQYF TGTGCCAGCAGTTTATTGGGGGGGGGCACAGATACGCAGTATTTT